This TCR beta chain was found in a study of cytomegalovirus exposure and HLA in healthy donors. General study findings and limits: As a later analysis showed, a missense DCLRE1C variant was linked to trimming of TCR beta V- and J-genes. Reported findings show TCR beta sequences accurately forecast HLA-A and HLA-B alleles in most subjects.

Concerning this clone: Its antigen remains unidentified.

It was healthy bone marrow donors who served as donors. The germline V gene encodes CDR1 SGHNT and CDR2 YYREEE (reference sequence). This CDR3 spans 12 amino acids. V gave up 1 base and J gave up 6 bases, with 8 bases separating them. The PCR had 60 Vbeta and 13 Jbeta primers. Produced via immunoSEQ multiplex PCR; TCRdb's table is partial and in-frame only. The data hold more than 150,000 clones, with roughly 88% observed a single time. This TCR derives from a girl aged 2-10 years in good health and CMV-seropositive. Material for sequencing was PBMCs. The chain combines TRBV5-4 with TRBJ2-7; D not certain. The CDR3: CASSLSPGEQYF. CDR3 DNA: TGTGCCAGCAGCTTGTCCCCGGGCGAGCAGTACTTC.